The 25 T cell receptor beta chains below were found in one sample sequenced in a study of cytomegalovirus exposure and HLA in healthy donors. PCR was performed using 60 Vbeta and 13 Jbeta primers. Profiled with immunoSEQ multiplex PCR; TCRdb holds only in-frame clones, not every one. Of roughly 120,000 clones in the sample, 70% to 85% were seen once. The sample consisted of PBMCs. The receptors come from a human donor in good health.

The chain employs TRBV2 and TRBJ2-4, with 9 bases matching TRBD1. The CDR3 spans 16 residues. The V segment lost 2 bases and the J segment 8 bases; nucleotides outside the gene matches: 10. The germline V gene encodes CDR1 SNHLY and CDR2 FYNNEI. CDR3 sequence (DNA): TGTGCCAGCAGTGAACCCGGACAGGGGTGGGAGGACATTCAGTACTTC. This sequence encodes CASSEPGQGWEDIQYF.

V usage is TRBV5-1 and J usage is TRBJ1-2; D is perhaps TRBD1 (6 bases). V lost 3 bases and J lost 7, with 16 bases in between. This CDR3 is built from 14 residues. Germline V lookup: CDR1 SGHRS, CDR2 YFSETQ. DNA of the CDR3: TGCGCCAGCAGCTCCCGACAGGAGCGAGGTGGCTACACCTTC. As protein: CASSSRQERGGYTF.

This clone appeared a few times. This chain links TRBV10-2 with TRBJ2-2; 12 bases agree with TRBD2. Looked up from germline, CDR1 is WSHSY and CDR2 is SAAADI. The CDR3 spans 16 residues. Germline trimming cut 4 bases from V and 3 bases from J; bases unmatched to any gene: 3. The CDR3 protein is CASSGTSGMDTGELFF. Here the CDR3 DNA reads TGCGCCAGCAGTGGGACTAGCGGGATGGACACCGGGGAGCTGTTTTTT.

The J gene is TRBJ1-5, the V gene TRBV2; D may be TRBD1 (6 bases). The CDR3 runs to 13 residues. Germline assignment: CDR1 SNHLY and CDR2 FYNNEI. Trimming pared 5 bases from V and 8 bases from J, leaving 13 bases between. The CDR3 region is CASSFTQGEPQHF. The CDR3 DNA follows: TGTGCCAGCAGTTTCACACAGGGAGAGCCCCAGCATTTT.

The V and J genes are TRBV11-3 and TRBJ2-1; a possible D gene is TRBD2 (5 bases). CDR3 length equals 12 residues. Germline-derived CDR1 and CDR2 are SGHNT and YENEEA. Trimming removed 5 bases from V and 9 bases from J, with 11 bases in between. The CDR3 sequence is CASSPLRGEQFF. The CDR3 DNA reads as TGTGCCAGCAGCCCCCTCCGGGGTGAGCAGTTCTTC.

The CDR3 DNA reads as TGCGCCAGCAGCCCCCGGACAGGGGAGGCTGGGGCCAACGTCCTGACTTTC. Its translation is CASSPRTGEAGANVLTF. The rearrangement links TRBV5-1 to TRBJ2-6; 9 bases are shared with TRBD1. The CDR3 runs 17 residues. The ends lost 4 bases at V and 2 bases at J; junction bases unmatched: 7. Germline V gives CDR1 SGHRS, CDR2 YFSETQ.

The V call is TRBV7-9, the J call TRBJ2-3; TRBD1 agrees at 8 bases. Germline CDR1 reads SEHNR; CDR2 reads FQNEAQ (reference sequence). V shed 3 bases and J 2 bases; nucleotides not matched to a gene: 4. This CDR3 is 15 amino acids long. The DNA of the CDR3 is TGTGCCAGCAGCTTTCGGACAGGGATCACAGATACGCAGTATTTT. Encoded protein: CASSFRTGITDTQYF.

This sequence joins TRBV28 and TRBJ2-7; 10 bases agree with TRBD2. V was clipped by 7 bases and J by 5 bases; unmatched bases: 14. The germline V gene encodes CDR1 MDHEN and CDR2 SYDVKM. This CDR3 spans 16 amino acids. CDR3 in amino acids: CASIAVPSGRNHEQYF. In nucleotides, the CDR3 is TGTGCCAGCATCGCCGTTCCTAGCGGGAGAAACCACGAGCAGTACTTC. Variable domain in full (rest from reference TRBV28 and TRBJ2-7): DVKVTQSSRYLVKRTGEKVFLECVQDMDHENMFWYRQDPGLGLRLIYFSYDVKMKEKGDIPEGYSVSREKKERFSLILESASTNQTSMYLCASIAVPSGRNHEQYFGPGTRLTVT.

The chain carries TRBV18 and TRBJ2-7; D might be TRBD1 (6 bases). The CDR3 sequence is 13 residues long. Germline values: CDR1 KGHSH, CDR2 LQKENI. The ends were cut back, 3 bases at V and 4 bases at J, with 10 bases in the middle. CDR3 protein: CASSPNGQYEQYF. Here the CDR3 DNA reads TGTGCCAGCTCACCTAATGGACAGTACGAGCAGTACTTC. Full variable domain (outside the CDR3, taken from reference TRBV18 and TRBJ2-7): NAGVMQNPRHLVRRRGQEARLRCSPMKGHSHVYWYRQLPEEGLKFMVYLQKENIIDESGMPKERFSAEFPKEGPSILRIQQVVRGDSAAYFCASSPNGQYEQYFGPGTRLTVT.

The chain couples TRBV10-3 to TRBJ1-1; 7 bases agree with TRBD1. This CDR3 has 15 amino acids. With 5 bases clipped from V and 4 bases from J, the junction kept 10 bases outside the gene matches. CDR1 ENHRY and CDR2 SYGVKD come from the germline V gene. CDR3 in amino acids: CAISRSGQASTEAFF. The CDR3 region has the DNA TGTGCCATCAGTCGTAGCGGACAGGCGAGCACTGAAGCTTTCTTT.

This chain joins TRBV19 and TRBJ1-4; 7 positions match TRBD1. The germline V gene encodes CDR1 LNHDA and CDR2 SQIVND (reference sequence). The CDR3 is 14 amino acids. J lost 4 bases, V lost 6 bases, and 5 bases had no gene match. In nucleotides, the CDR3 is TGTGCCAGTAGACCGGGACAGAATAATGAAAAACTGTTTTTT. It yields the protein CASRPGQNNEKLFF.

The J gene is TRBJ2-5, the V gene TRBV7-9; 7 positions agree with TRBD1. Germline CDR1 SEHNR, CDR2 FQNEAQ (reference sequence). The J segment lost 0 bases and the V segment lost 5 bases, leaving 6 bases of the junction unmatched. The CDR3 extends over 15 amino acids. CDR3 protein: CASSTLTGNQETQYF. The CDR3 DNA follows: TGTGCCAGCAGCACATTGACAGGGAACCAAGAGACCCAGTACTTC.

V gene TRBV9 combines with J gene TRBJ2-5; TRBD2 matches at 10 bases. The J segment lost 5 bases and the V segment lost 2 bases, leaving 6 bases of the junction unmatched. In germline, CDR1 is SGDLS, CDR2 YYNGEE. CDR3 length: 15 amino acids. The CDR3 sequence: CASSVTSGIVETQYF. For the CDR3, the DNA is TGTGCCAGCAGCGTTACTAGCGGGATTGTGGAGACCCAGTACTTC.

V is TRBV4-2 and J is TRBJ2-5, with 11 bases lining up with TRBD2. TRBJ2-7 explains the end of the DNA better; the J call may be wrong. The CDR3 is 15 amino acids. CDR1 and CDR2 from the germline V gene are LGHNA and YNFKEQ. In DNA form, the CDR3 reads TGTGCCAGCAGCCATCCCGGACTAGCGGGCTACGAGCAGTACTTC. Protein product: CASSHPGLAGYEQYF.

The chain joins TRBV6-5 to TRBJ1-3; D perhaps matches TRBD1 (5 bases). Germline loops: CDR1 MNHEY, CDR2 SVGAGI. The CDR3 covers 15 residues. V was pared by 6 bases and J by 0 bases, with 12 bases between. The chain's CDR3 is CASRPLGGSGNTIYF. The CDR3 coding sequence is TGTGCCAGCAGACCCCTGGGGGGCTCTGGAAACACCATATATTTT.

The V gene is TRBV6-6, the J gene TRBJ2-2; the D is unclear. This CDR3 comprises 14 residues. Trimming stripped 2 bases from V and 1 base from J, with 5 bases between. CDR1 is MNHNY and CDR2 is SVGAGI in the germline V gene (reference sequence). The CDR3 region is CASSYARNTGELFF. The CDR3 DNA reads TGTGCCAGCAGTTACGCCAGGAACACCGGGGAGCTGTTTTTT.

CDR3 residues: CASSLGEWDRENTEAFF. The CDR3 region has the DNA TGTGCCAGCAGCTTAGGTGAGTGGGACAGAGAGAACACTGAAGCTTTCTTT. The chain carries TRBV11-2 and TRBJ1-1, with TRBD1 matching over 7 bases. Germline CDR1 is SGHAT and CDR2 is FQNNGV. This CDR3 is built from 17 residues. V gave up 1 base and J gave up 1 base; unmatched junction bases: 9.

The table lists this clone with a few counts. The chain has TRBV12-5 and TRBJ1-4; 9 bases are shared with TRBD1. CDR3 length equals 15 residues. Germline values: CDR1 LGHNT, CDR2 FRNRAP. Trimming took 5 bases from V and 7 from J; bases not matched to a gene: 8. DNA for the CDR3: TGTGCTAGTGGTCCTAGACAGGGGGGAGGTGAAAAACTGTTTTTT. Translating gives CASGPRQGGGEKLFF.

V is TRBV19 and J is TRBJ2-7; 7 bases are a match to TRBD1. Germline lookup yields CDR1 LNHDA and CDR2 SQIVND (reference sequence). V lost 11 bases to trimming and J lost 3 bases; unmatched junction nucleotides: 10. This CDR3 has 13 residues. The DNA for the CDR3 is TGTGCCTCTCGACAGGGTTCCCTCTACGAGCAGTACTTC. It translates to CASRQGSLYEQYF.

The chain links TRBV5-1 to TRBJ2-3; TRBD2 aligns across 9 bases. The CDR3 length is 16 residues. V was pared by 4 bases and J by 6 bases, with 12 bases of the junction left unmatched. Germline V lookup: CDR1 SGHRS, CDR2 YFSETQ. CDR3 sequence (DNA): TGCGCCAGCAGCCGGGTCAGTAGCGGGAGAACGGATACGCAGTATTTT. It translates to CASSRVSSGRTDTQYF. Full variable domain (remainder filled in from reference TRBV5-1 and TRBJ2-3): KAGVTQTPRYLIKTRGQQVTLSCSPISGHRSVSWYQQTPGQGLQFLFEYFSETQRNKGNFPGRFSGRQFSNSRSEMNVSTLELGDSALYLCASSRVSSGRTDTQYFGPGTRLTVL.

The genes are TRBV7-6 and TRBJ2-7; a weak D match, TRBD2 (7 bases). The germline V gene encodes CDR1 SGHVS and CDR2 FNYEAQ. Trimming cost V 3 bases and J 2 bases, with 11 bases left between them. There are 14 residues in the CDR3. CDR3 DNA: TGTGCCAGCAGCTTGGGGGCGGGGGCCTACGAGCAGTACTTC. Translating gives CASSLGAGAYEQYF.

This clone has a handful of counts. The rearrangement links TRBV27 to TRBJ2-1, with D possibly TRBD2 on 6 matching bases. Trimming shortened V by 2 bases and J by 0 bases, and 11 bases separated the two germline ends. Germline V gene sequence: CDR1 MNHEY, CDR2 SMNVEV (reference sequence). CDR3 length equals 16 residues. CDR3 sequence (DNA): TGTGCCAGCAGTTTAATCGTCGGGAGCTCCTACAATGAGCAGTTCTTC. Translating gives CASSLIVGSSYNEQFF.

In this sample, this clone turned up once. V is TRBV11-3 and J is TRBJ2-3, with 9 nucleotides matching TRBD2. Germline values: CDR1 SGHNT, CDR2 YENEEA. CDR3 length: 16 residues. V lost 3 bases, J lost 3 bases, and 7 bases stayed unmatched. CDR3 amino acids: CASSLKVSGSTDTQYF. Here the CDR3 DNA reads TGTGCCAGCAGCTTGAAAGTTAGCGGGAGTACAGATACGCAGTATTTT.

The rearrangement links TRBV5-4 to TRBJ2-7; perhaps TRBD2 as D (6 bases). The CDR3 extends over 14 amino acids. The V end lost 4 bases, the J end lost 1 base, and 12 bases lay between the germline ends. CDR1 is SGHNT, CDR2 YYREEE, per germline (reference sequence). This chain's CDR3 is CASSLGGRSYEQYF. In nucleotides, the CDR3 is TGTGCCAGCAGCCTTGGGGGGAGGTCCTACGAGCAGTACTTC.

The chain couples TRBV5-1 to TRBJ1-3; a possible D gene is TRBD1 (5 bases). V was cut by 4 bases and J by 0 bases, with 14 bases left in between. CDR1 SGHRS and CDR2 YFSETQ come from the germline V gene. This CDR3 contains 16 residues. CDR3 residues: CASSPDRGGSGNTIYF. The CDR3 nucleotides read TGCGCCAGCAGCCCAGATAGGGGCGGCTCTGGAAACACCATATATTTT.